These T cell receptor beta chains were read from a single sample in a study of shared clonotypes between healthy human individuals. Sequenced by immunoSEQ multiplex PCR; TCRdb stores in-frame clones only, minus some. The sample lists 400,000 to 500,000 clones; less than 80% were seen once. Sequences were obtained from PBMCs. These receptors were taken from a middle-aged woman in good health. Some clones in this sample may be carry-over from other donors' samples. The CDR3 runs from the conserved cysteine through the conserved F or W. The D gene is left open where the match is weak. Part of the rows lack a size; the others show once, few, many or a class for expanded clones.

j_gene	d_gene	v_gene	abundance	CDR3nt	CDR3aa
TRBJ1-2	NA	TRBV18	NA	TGTGCCAGCTCACCACCCACGGGGGTCTGGGGCTACACCTTC	CASSPPTGVWGYTF
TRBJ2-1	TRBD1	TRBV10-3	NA	TGTGCCATAGGGGGCGGGAATGAGCAGTTCTTC	CAIGGGNEQFF
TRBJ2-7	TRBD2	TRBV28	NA	TGTGCCAGCAGTTTCCCTAGCGGGTACGAGCAGTACTTC	CASSFPSGYEQYF
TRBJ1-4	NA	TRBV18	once	TGTGCCAGCTCACAGGCGGTAACTAATGAAAAACTGTTTTTT	CASSQAVTNEKLFF
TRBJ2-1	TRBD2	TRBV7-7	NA	TGTGCTAGCAGCTTATACCCTAGCGGGAACAATGAGCAGTTCTTC	CASSLYPSGNNEQFF
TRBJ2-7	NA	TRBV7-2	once	TGTGCCAGCAGCTTAAACCCCGGGACCTACGAGCAGTACTTC	CASSLNPGTYEQYF
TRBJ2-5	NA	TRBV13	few	TGTGCCAGCAGCTTTAGCCATCATGGTAGCGACCAAGAGACCCAGTACTTC	CASSFSHHGSDQETQYF
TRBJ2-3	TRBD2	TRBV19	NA	TGTGCCAGTAGTATGTTGCTAGCGGGAGTCGATACGCAGTATTTT	CASSMLLAGVDTQYF
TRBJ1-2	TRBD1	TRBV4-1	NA	TGCGCCAGCAGCCAAACCGACAGGGGCGATCAGGGCTACACCTTC	CASSQTDRGDQGYTF
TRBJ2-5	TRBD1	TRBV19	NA	TGTGCCAGTAGTATAAGGGGGCGGGAGACCCAGTACTTC	CASSIRGRETQYF
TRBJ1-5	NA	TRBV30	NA	TGTGCCTGGAGTGTATCTGCGAATCAGCCCCAGCATTTT	CAWSVSANQPQHF
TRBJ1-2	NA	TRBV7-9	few	TGTGCCAGCAGCTTTGGGGGAGAGGGTGGCTACACCTTC	CASSFGGEGGYTF
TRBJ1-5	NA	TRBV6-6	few	TGTGCCAGCAGTTACTCAGGGAGCAATCAGCCCCAGCATTTT	CASSYSGSNQPQHF
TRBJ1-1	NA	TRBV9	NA	TGTGCCAGCAGCGTAGGCGCTGGGGCAGACAGGAACACTGAAGCTTTCTTT	CASSVGAGADRNTEAFF
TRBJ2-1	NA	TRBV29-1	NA	TGCAGCGTTGAAGATCCTCTAGCCGGGGATGAGCAGTTCTTC	CSVEDPLAGDEQFF
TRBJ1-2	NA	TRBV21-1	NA	TGTGCCAGCAGCAGTGGCTGGGGTGGCTACACCTTC	CASSSGWGGYTF
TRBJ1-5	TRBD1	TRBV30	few	TGTGCCTGGAGGGACAGGGACAATCAGCCCCAGCATTTT	CAWRDRDNQPQHF
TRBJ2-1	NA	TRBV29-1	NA	TGCAGCGTTGTGGGGGGGCTGGCGGAGACAAGCTCCTACAATGAGCAGTTCTTC	CSVVGGLAETSSYNEQFF
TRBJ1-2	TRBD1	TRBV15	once	TGTGCCACCAGCAGGGGGACAGGCTATGGCTACACCTTC	CATSRGTGYGYTF
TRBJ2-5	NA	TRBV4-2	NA	TGTGCCAGCAGCCAGATGCGGGACCTATCTGGGGAGACCCAGTACTTC	CASSQMRDLSGETQYF
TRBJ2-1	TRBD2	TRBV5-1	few	TGCGCCAGCAGCAGGGAGGCTAGCGGGAGCTCCTACAATGAGCAGTTCTTC	CASSREASGSSYNEQFF
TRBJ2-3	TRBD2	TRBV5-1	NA	TGCGCCAGCAGCTTGGCCGGGCGGGAGGTTCTAGATACGCAGTATTTT	CASSLAGREVLDTQYF
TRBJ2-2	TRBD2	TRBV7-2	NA	TGTGCCAGCAGCTGGGCCGGGACTAGCGGGAGTGGGGAGCTGTTTTTT	CASSWAGTSGSGELFF
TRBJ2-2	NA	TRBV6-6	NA	TGTGCCAGCAGTATGACAGGAGGGGACACCGGGGAGCTGTTTTTT	CASSMTGGDTGELFF
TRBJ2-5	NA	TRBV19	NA	TGTGCCAGTAGTGCGCAGTGGGGCGAGACCCAGTACTTC	CASSAQWGETQYF
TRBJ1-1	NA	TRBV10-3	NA	TGTGCCATCAGTGATGCGGGTCAGCTGAACACTGAAGCTTTCTTT	CAISDAGQLNTEAFF
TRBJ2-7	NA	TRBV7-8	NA	TGTGCCAGCAGCTTAGCGCACGGCTCCTACGAGCAGTACTTC	CASSLAHGSYEQYF
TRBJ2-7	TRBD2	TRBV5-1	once	TGCGCCAGCAGCTTGGTCAGCGGGAGCACCTACGAGCAGTACTTC	CASSLVSGSTYEQYF
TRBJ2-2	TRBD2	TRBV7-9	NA	TGTGCCAGCAGCTACGCCCCAGCGGGGTCCAACACCGGGGAGCTGTTTTTT	CASSYAPAGSNTGELFF
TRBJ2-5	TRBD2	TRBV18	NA	TGTGCCAGCTCACTAGCGGGAGATGAGACCCAGTACTTC	CASSLAGDETQYF
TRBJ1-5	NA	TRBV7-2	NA	TGTGCCAGCAGCCAACAGGGTAACCAGCCCCAGCATTTT	CASSQQGNQPQHF
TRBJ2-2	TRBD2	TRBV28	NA	TGTGCCAGCAGCCTACCAGGACTAGCGGGAAACACCGGGGAGCTGTTTTTT	CASSLPGLAGNTGELFF
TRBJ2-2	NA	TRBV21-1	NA	TGTGCTCCTACATCCTGGGACGACGGAAAAACCGGGGAGCTGTTTTTT	CAPTSWDDGKTGELFF
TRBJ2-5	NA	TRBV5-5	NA	TGTGCCAGCAGCTTGGATGGAGAGACCCAGTACTTC	CASSLDGETQYF
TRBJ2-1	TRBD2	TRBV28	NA	TGTGCCAGCAGTTTAATTGCGGGAGGGCCTCGTGAGCAGTTCTTC	CASSLIAGGPREQFF
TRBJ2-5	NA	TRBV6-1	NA	TGTGCCAGCAGTGAAGAGTACGTTGGGGGAGAGACCCAGTACTTC	CASSEEYVGGETQYF
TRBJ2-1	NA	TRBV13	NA	TGTGCCAGCAGCTTATCGAGTCCGTGGTACAATGAGCAGTTCTTC	CASSLSSPWYNEQFF